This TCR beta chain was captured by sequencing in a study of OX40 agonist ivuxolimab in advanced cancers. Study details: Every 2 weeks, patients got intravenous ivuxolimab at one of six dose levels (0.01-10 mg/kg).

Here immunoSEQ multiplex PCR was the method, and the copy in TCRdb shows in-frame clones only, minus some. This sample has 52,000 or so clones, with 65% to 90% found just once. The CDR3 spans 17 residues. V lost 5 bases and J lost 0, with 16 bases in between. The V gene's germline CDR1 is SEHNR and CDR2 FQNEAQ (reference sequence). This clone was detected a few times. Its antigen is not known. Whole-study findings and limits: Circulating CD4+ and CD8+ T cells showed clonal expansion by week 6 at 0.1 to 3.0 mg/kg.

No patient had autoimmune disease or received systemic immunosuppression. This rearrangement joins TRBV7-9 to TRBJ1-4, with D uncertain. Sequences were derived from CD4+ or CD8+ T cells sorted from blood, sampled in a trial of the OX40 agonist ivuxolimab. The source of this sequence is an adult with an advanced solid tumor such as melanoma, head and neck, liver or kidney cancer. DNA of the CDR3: TGTGCCAGCAGCCCTCTTTGGACCTTTGCAACTAATGAAAAACTGTTTTTT. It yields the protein CASSPLWTFATNEKLFF. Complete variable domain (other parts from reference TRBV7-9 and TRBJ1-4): DTGVSQNPRHKITKRGQNVTFRCDPISEHNRLYWYRQTLGQGPEFLTYFQNEAQLEKSRLLSDRFSAERPKGSFSTLEIQRTEQGDSAMYLCASSPLWTFATNEKLFFGSGTQLSVL.